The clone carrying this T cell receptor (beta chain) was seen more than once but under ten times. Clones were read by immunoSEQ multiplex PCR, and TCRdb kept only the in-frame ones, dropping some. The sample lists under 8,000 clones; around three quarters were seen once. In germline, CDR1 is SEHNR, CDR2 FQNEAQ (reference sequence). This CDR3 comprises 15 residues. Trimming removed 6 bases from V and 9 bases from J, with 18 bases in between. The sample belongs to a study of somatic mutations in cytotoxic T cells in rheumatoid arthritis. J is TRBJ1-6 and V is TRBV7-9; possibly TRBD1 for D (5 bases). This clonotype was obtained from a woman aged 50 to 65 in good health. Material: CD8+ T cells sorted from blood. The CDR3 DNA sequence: TGTGCCAGCAGGCTTGGCCAGCAGGGCGTTTCACCCCTCCACTTT. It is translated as CASRLGQQGVSPLHF.